This T cell receptor (beta chain) was recovered during a study of cytomegalovirus exposure and HLA in healthy donors. For the study at large: The Caucasian-associated ancestry cluster held around 76% of a few hundred genotyped donors.

This clone has only one observation. 13 Jbeta primers and 60 Vbeta primers were used for the PCR. Method: immunoSEQ multiplex PCR; TCRdb's copy keeps in-frame clones and lacks some. The sample has some 190,000 clones; more than 60% are singletons. The trim removed 5 bases at V and 5 bases at J, leaving 4 bases unmatched. Germline CDR1 and CDR2: SGHTA and FQGTGA. The CDR3 loop spans 14 amino acids. Specimen: PBMCs. The sequence was collected from a man aged 18 to 30 in good health and CMV-seronegative. This rearrangement joins TRBV7-3 to TRBJ2-2, with 8 bases lining up with TRBD2. The CDR3: CASSTGLVTGELFF. In nucleotides, the CDR3 is TGTGCCAGCAGCACGGGACTAGTTACCGGGGAGCTGTTTTTT.